Listed below are T cell receptor beta chains from one sample, sequenced in a study of CD8+ T cells in alopecia areata. Libraries were prepared by immunoSEQ multiplex PCR; TCRdb keeps only in-frame clonotypes and omits some of them. The data show 200,000 to 250,000 clones, with 64% seen just once and roughly 4.2% held by the top ten. Sample: CD4+ T cells sorted from blood, taken at week 4, from a patient treated with tofacitinib. These receptors all come from a human donor with alopecia areata. CDR3s include the opening cysteine and the closing phenylalanine or tryptophan. The D gene is left open where the match is weak. The size of a clone is reported for some rows only, either as once, few or many, or as a class for expanded clones.

>TRBJ2-3|TRBD1|TRBV29-1|few
TGCAGCGTTAATCCCCGGGACAGGGGCACAGATACGCAGTATTTT
CSVNPRDRGTDTQYF
>TRBJ2-1|TRBD2|TRBV18|.
TGTGCCAGCTCCCGGACTAGCGGGGGGCCCCCCTCCTACAATGAGCAGTTCTTC
CASSRTSGGPPSYNEQFF
>TRBJ1-2|TRBD1|TRBV11-2|.
TGTGCCAGCAGCCCGGACAGGAACTATGGCTACACCTTC
CASSPDRNYGYTF
>TRBJ2-1|.|TRBV7-2|.
TGTGCCAGCAGCCCTGGTCAGCCGAATGAGCAGTTCTTC
CASSPGQPNEQFF
>TRBJ2-3|.|TRBV5-4|few
TGTGCCAGCAGCTTGCGGGGGCTCAGCACAGATACGCAGTATTTT
CASSLRGLSTDTQYF
>TRBJ1-2|TRBD1|TRBV4-1|.
TGCGCCAGCAGCCAAGAATACAGGGGGCAAGGTGGCTACACCTTC
CASSQEYRGQGGYTF
>TRBJ1-2|.|TRBV10-3|.
TGTGCCATCAGTGAGTCCGGGACCTATGGCTACACCTTC
CAISESGTYGYTF
>TRBJ1-3|.|TRBV29-1|once
TGCAGCGTTGGGGGGACTGACCGTGGAAACACCATATATTTT
CSVGGTDRGNTIYF
>TRBJ2-1|TRBD2|TRBV10-3|once
TGTGCCATCACCCCGGATAGCGGGGGGGCCGATGAGCAGTTCTTC
CAITPDSGGADEQFF
>TRBJ2-2|.|TRBV29-1|.
TGCAGCGACATACCGGGACTTTCCACCGGGGAGCTGTTTTTT
CSDIPGLSTGELFF
>TRBJ2-1|TRBD2|TRBV29-1|few
TGCAGCGTCGGGCACGGGGGGGCCTACAATGAGCAGTTCTTC
CSVGHGGAYNEQFF
>TRBJ1-2|.|TRBV6-5|.
TGTGCCACTAGACTTGGGGGTCCGTACGGCTACACCTTC
CATRLGGPYGYTF
>TRBJ1-1|TRBD1|TRBV30|.
TGTGCCTGGAGTAGGACAGGGGGCACTGAAGCTTTCTTT
CAWSRTGGTEAFF
>TRBJ1-5|.|TRBV5-1|.
TGCGCCAGCAGCCTACTCCCTGGACAGAATCAGCCCCAGCATTTT
CASSLLPGQNQPQHF
>TRBJ2-7|.|TRBV10-3|.
TGTGCCATCAGTGCGGTCTACGAGCAGTACTTC
CAISAVYEQYF
>TRBJ1-3|.|TRBV9|.
TGTGCCAGCAGCAGTACAGGGACCTCTGGAAACACCATATATTTT
CASSSTGTSGNTIYF
>TRBJ2-5|.|TRBV23-1|.
TGCGCCAGCAGTCAAGGGGTGTCGGTGGAGACCCAGTACTTC
CASSQGVSVETQYF
>TRBJ2-1|TRBD1|TRBV30|.
TGTGCCTGGTCACGCAGGGGGAATGAGCAGTTCTTC
CAWSRRGNEQFF
>TRBJ2-6|.|TRBV5-1|.
TGCGCCAGCAGCTTGGACCTCTCTGGGGCCAACGTCCTGACTTTC
CASSLDLSGANVLTF
>TRBJ2-5|.|TRBV5-4|few
TGTGCCAGCAGCCCCGGGACCTCGGAGACCCAGTACTTC
CASSPGTSETQYF
>TRBJ1-1|TRBD1|TRBV29-1|.
TGCAGCGTGACAGGGAGAATGTATGACACTGAAGCTTTCTTT
CSVTGRMYDTEAFF
>TRBJ1-2|.|TRBV30|few
TGTGCCTGGAGCGGACAGTTCTATGGCTACACCTTC
CAWSGQFYGYTF
>TRBJ2-5|.|TRBV7-7|.
TGTGCTAGCAGCCCTGGCCCGCAGGAGACCCAGTACTTC
CASSPGPQETQYF
>TRBJ2-3|TRBD1|TRBV6-6|.
TGTGCCAGCAGTTACTCGAGAGGGGGCAACACAGATACGCAGTATTTT
CASSYSRGGNTDTQYF
>TRBJ2-5|.|TRBV6-5|once
TGTGCCAGCAGTCCCCAGTACCAAGAGACCCAGTACTTC
CASSPQYQETQYF
>TRBJ1-2|.|TRBV5-1|.
TGCGCCAGCAGCTTGGATTCAGGCATCTATGGCTACACCTTC
CASSLDSGIYGYTF
>TRBJ2-1|.|TRBV11-1|.
TGTGCCAGCAGCTATGACAGGATGCCCTACAATGAGCAGTTCTTC
CASSYDRMPYNEQFF
>TRBJ2-3|.|TRBV5-1|few
TGCGCCAGCAGCTTGCCGGGGAAAGGGGCAGATACGCAGTATTTT
CASSLPGKGADTQYF
>TRBJ2-1|.|TRBV7-3|.
TGTGCCAGCAGCCGGGACTCGTTCAATGATCAGTTCTTC
CASSRDSFNDQFF
>TRBJ2-5|.|TRBV5-5|.
TGTGCCAGCAGCTGGAGGTCCCAGGTGGAGACCCAGTACTTC
CASSWRSQVETQYF
>TRBJ1-1|.|TRBV29-1|.
TGCAGCGTGTCGACAGAGGCTCACACTGAAGCTTTCTTT
CSVSTEAHTEAFF
>TRBJ1-3|TRBD1|TRBV25-1|.
TGTGCCAGCCGGGACAGGTACTCTGGAAACACCATATATTTT
CASRDRYSGNTIYF
>TRBJ1-2|.|TRBV19|once
TGTGCCAGTAGCCTCGGAGACTATGGCTACACCTTC
CASSLGDYGYTF
>TRBJ2-2|TRBD1|TRBV19|many
TGTGCCAGTAGTACATCAAATCGGGGACAGAAGAACACCGGGGAGCTGTTTTTT
CASSTSNRGQKNTGELFF
>TRBJ1-6|TRBD1|TRBV5-1|few
TGCGCCAGCAGCTCCGGGGACAGCTCCTATAATTCACCCCTCCACTTT
CASSSGDSSYNSPLHF
>TRBJ1-2|.|TRBV13|.
TGTGCCAGCAGCTTTGGGCAGACCTATGGCTACACCTTC
CASSFGQTYGYTF
>TRBJ1-2|.|TRBV30|.
TGTGCCTGGATCCACGACGCACCCTATGGCTACACCTTC
CAWIHDAPYGYTF
>TRBJ2-7|TRBD1|TRBV30|.
TGTGCCTTAAGGGGGACAGGGGGTCGGGAGCAGTACTTC
CALRGTGGREQYF
>TRBJ2-3|TRBD2|TRBV2|few
TGTGCCAGCAGGATACTAGCGGGGGGGCCAGATACGCAGTATTTT
CASRILAGGPDTQYF
>TRBJ1-5|TRBD1|TRBV7-2|.
TGTGCCAGCAGCTTAGCTGGGGGAGGACAGGGCAATCAGCCCCAGCATTTT
CASSLAGGGQGNQPQHF
>TRBJ2-1|TRBD2|TRBV29-1|.
TGCAGCGTTTCGGCGGGGGGGAATGCCTACAATGAGCAGTTCTTC
CSVSAGGNAYNEQFF
>TRBJ2-2|TRBD2|TRBV29-1|.
TGCAGCGTAGAGAAGGGAGGGGTTGACACCGGGGAGCTGTTTTTT
CSVEKGGVDTGELFF
>TRBJ2-3|TRBD1|TRBV10-3|.
TGTGCCATTCGAGGGGGCTCCACAGATACGCAGTATTTT
CAIRGGSTDTQYF
>TRBJ2-5|.|TRBV5-4|few
TGTGCCAGCAGCTTGGGGCACGGGGGAGAGACCCAGTACTTC
CASSLGHGGETQYF
>TRBJ2-2|.|TRBV7-9|few
TGTGCCAGCAGCTTCGTGACGACTTTAAACACCGGGGAGCTGTTTTTT
CASSFVTTLNTGELFF
>TRBJ2-5|.|TRBV20-1|.
TGCAGTGCTAACGCTTGGGAGACCCAGTACTTC
CSANAWETQYF
>TRBJ2-5|TRBD2|TRBV4-2|.
TGTGCCAGCAGCCAAGATGGCGGGGGTGGTACCGTTGATGAGACCCAGTACTTC
CASSQDGGGGTVDETQYF
>TRBJ2-1|TRBD1|TRBV2|.
TGTGCCAGCAGTGATACTGGACAGGGGATCGATGAGCAGTTCTTC
CASSDTGQGIDEQFF
>TRBJ2-2|.|TRBV5-6|few
TGTGCCAGCAGCTTGGTGGGGCAGAACACCGGGGAGCTGTTTTTT
CASSLVGQNTGELFF
>TRBJ2-5|.|TRBV7-2|.
TGTGCCAGCAGTCCTAGGGGGGGAGAGACCCAGTACTTC
CASSPRGGETQYF
>TRBJ2-6|.|TRBV29-1|.
TGCAGCGTTGGCGGGGGCGGAGTCCCTGGGGCCAACGTCCTGACTTTC
CSVGGGGVPGANVLTF
>TRBJ1-1|TRBD1|TRBV29-1|.
TGCAGCATCTCGGCCGGGACAGCGAACACTGAAGCTTTCTTT
CSISAGTANTEAFF
>TRBJ1-2|TRBD1|TRBV5-1|.
TGCGCCAGCAGCCCACTGACAGGGGGTAGTGGCTACACCTTC
CASSPLTGGSGYTF
>TRBJ1-5|TRBD1|TRBV15|.
TGTGCCACCACCCAACAGGGGGGCAATCAGCCCCAGCATTTT
CATTQQGGNQPQHF
>TRBJ2-3|.|TRBV4-3|.
TGCGCCAGCAGCCACGCGCCGAACACAGATACGCAGTATTTT
CASSHAPNTDTQYF
>TRBJ2-2|TRBD1|TRBV5-1|once
TGCGCCACCAAGGGGACAGAAAACACCGGGGAGCTGTTTTTT
CATKGTENTGELFF
>TRBJ1-2|.|TRBV7-2|.
TGTGCCAGCAGCCCCGACAGATTGGGGGGCTACACCTTC
CASSPDRLGGYTF